The 27 T cell receptor beta chains below were found in one sample sequenced in a study of T cell responses to AZD1222 COVID-19 vaccine. TCRdb keeps only in-frame clones here, not all; method: immunoSEQ multiplex PCR. The table includes more than 110,000 clones, 93% detected once. Sequencing used peripheral blood, obtained on day 0 of AZD1222 vaccination. Source of these receptors: an adult in good health.

The chain employs TRBV5-1 and TRBJ1-4; no firm D call. CDR1 and CDR2 (germline): SGHRS, YFSETQ. The V end lost 0 bases, the J end lost 8 bases, and 14 bases lay between the germline ends. CDR3 length equals 15 residues. Here the CDR3 DNA reads TGCGCCAGCAGCTTGGCCCCAGGAGAGGGAGAAAAACTGTTTTTT. Translation gives CASSLAPGEGEKLFF. Variable domain in full (rest from reference TRBV5-1 and TRBJ1-4): KAGVTQTPRYLIKTRGQQVTLSCSPISGHRSVSWYQQTPGQGLQFLFEYFSETQRNKGNFPGRFSGRQFSNSRSEMNVSTLELGDSALYLCASSLAPGEGEKLFFGSGTQLSVL.

This CDR3 reads CASSLFPTGGQETQYF. Written as DNA, the CDR3 is TGTGCCAGCAGTTTATTTCCGACAGGGGGGCAAGAGACCCAGTACTTC. The chain carries TRBV27 and TRBJ2-5, with TRBD1 identical over 9 bases. Germline V gene sequence: CDR1 MNHEY, CDR2 SMNVEV (reference sequence). After removal of 1 base from V and 2 bases from J, the junction contained 5 bases not matched to a gene. The CDR3 contains 16 residues.

CDR3 DNA: TGTGCCAGTAGTATAGTAAGGGGGCCCGGACTGTATAGCAATCAGCCCCAGCATTTT. Translation: CASSIVRGPGLYSNQPQHF. The chain recombines TRBV19 with TRBJ1-5; 7 bases align to TRBD1. Germline-derived CDR1 and CDR2 are LNHDA and SQIVND (reference sequence). Trimming at V came to 1 base and at J to 0 bases, leaving 12 bases not matched to a gene. CDR3 size: 19 residues.

J is TRBJ2-7 and V is TRBV11-2, with D perhaps matching TRBD2 (5 bases). There are 15 residues in the CDR3. Trimming took 0 bases from V and 3 from J, leaving 12 bases between them. Germline values: CDR1 SGHAT, CDR2 FQNNGV. In DNA, the CDR3 is TGTGCCAGCAGCTTAGATCCGGCAGAGGGCTACGAGCAGTACTTC. Its translation: CASSLDPAEGYEQYF.

With respect to this clone: It is unclear where the CDR3 begins or ends on the DNA, so no DNA is shown, and the CDR3 is as TCRdb lists it. This chain uses TRBV27 with TRBJ1-5; the D call in the table, TRBD1, was not verified against the DNA. Per germline, CDR1 MNHEY and CDR2 SMNVEV (reference sequence). The CDR3 comprises 16 residues, both ends counted. Here the CDR3 reads CASSTSTGGSNQPQHF.

The CDR3: CASSLGRTGELFF. In nucleotides, the CDR3 is TGTGCCAGCAGTTTGGGACGGACCGGGGAGCTGTTTTTT. The chain is built from TRBV6-5 and TRBJ2-2; either TRBD1 or TRBD2 may supply D (5 bases each). The germline CDR1 and CDR2 sequences are MNHEY and SVGAGI. This CDR3 comprises 13 residues. Trimming left V 4 bases short and J 5 bases short, with 8 bases between.

This clone is a singleton in its sample. The CDR3 sequence: CASSLSRGWTETQYF. CDR3 in DNA: TGTGCCAGCAGCTTAAGCAGGGGGTGGACAGAGACCCAGTACTTC. The chain uses TRBV6-5 and TRBJ2-5; 7 bases map to TRBD1. Germline V CDR1 and CDR2: MNHEY, SVGAGI. The CDR3 is 15 residues long. The J segment lost 4 bases and the V segment lost 6 bases, leaving 11 bases of the junction unmatched.

The chain joins TRBV3-1 (or the pseudogene TRBV3-2) to TRBJ2-7; D could derive from TRBD1 or TRBD2 (5 bases each). The CDR3 consists of 15 residues. Germline V CDR1 and CDR2: LGHDT, YNNKEL (reference sequence). Deletions cut 0 bases from V and 6 bases from J, with 15 bases between. The CDR3 loop is CASSQDGTNLLEQYF. The CDR3 DNA sequence: TGTGCCAGCAGCCAAGATGGGACCAACCTTCTCGAGCAGTACTTC.

The table lists this clone with a count of one. The chain recombines TRBV19 with TRBJ1-1, with 10 bases matching TRBD1. Germline loops: CDR1 LNHDA, CDR2 SQIVND (reference sequence). J was trimmed by 2 bases and V by 6 bases; bases with no gene match: 3. This CDR3 is built from 14 residues. The CDR3 DNA is TGTGCCAGTAGGACAGGGGGCCCCAACACTGAAGCTTTCTTT. This gives the protein CASRTGGPNTEAFF.

The V and J genes are TRBV3-1 (or the pseudogene TRBV3-2) and TRBJ1-1; D remains ambiguous. Trimming cost V 9 bases and J 1 base, with 15 bases left between them. The CDR3 is made up of 14 amino acids. Germline V gene sequence: CDR1 LGHDT, CDR2 YNNKEL (reference sequence). The CDR3 protein is CASNRWEGNTEAFF. In DNA form, the CDR3 reads TGTGCCAGTAACCGATGGGAGGGGAACACTGAAGCTTTCTTT.

The rearrangement links TRBV30 to TRBJ1-2, with 8 bases fitting TRBD1. The germline V gene encodes CDR1 GTSNPN and CDR2 SVGIG (reference sequence). The CDR3 length is 14 residues. V shed 4 bases and J 4 bases; nucleotides not matched to a gene: 8. The CDR3 spells CAWNSGQAAYGYTF. The CDR3 coding sequence is TGTGCCTGGAATTCGGGACAGGCCGCCTATGGCTACACCTTC.

The chain recombines TRBV29-1 with TRBJ1-2; no reliable D call. Germline CDR1 reads SQVTM; CDR2 reads ANQGSEA. V was cut by 0 bases and J by 4 bases, with 18 bases left in between. The CDR3 has 16 residues. The CDR3 loop is CSVEDYPLTGSYGYTF. The CDR3 DNA reads as TGCAGCGTTGAAGATTACCCTCTCACTGGCTCCTATGGCTACACCTTC.

The V call is TRBV10-3, the J call TRBJ2-7; possible D gene TRBD2, 6 bases. This CDR3 spans 14 amino acids. The V and J ends lost 3 bases and 3 bases respectively, with 12 bases between them. The germline gives CDR1 ENHRY, CDR2 SYGVKD. The CDR3 DNA is TGTGCCATCAGTGAAAGACGGGAGTACTACGAGCAGTACTTC. Encoded protein: CAISERREYYEQYF.

The V gene is TRBV5-1, the J gene TRBJ2-3, with D tentatively TRBD2 (6 bases). V was clipped by 3 bases and J by 1 base, with 12 bases between them. CDR1 and CDR2 from the germline V gene are SGHRS and YFSETQ. This CDR3 is built from 15 residues. The CDR3 is CASSSASARTDTQYF. DNA of the CDR3: TGCGCCAGCAGCTCCGCTAGCGCCCGCACAGATACGCAGTATTTT.

The V and J genes are TRBV7-9 and TRBJ1-6; D may be TRBD1 (6 bases). The CDR3 loop spans 15 amino acids. Trimming removed 3 bases at V and 7 bases at J, with 13 bases between. Germline-derived CDR1 and CDR2 are SEHNR and FQNEAQ (reference sequence). CDR3 DNA sequence: TGTGCCAGCAGCTTTTTCCACAGGGTAAATTCACCCCTCCACTTT. Protein: CASSFFHRVNSPLHF.

V is TRBV10-1 and J is TRBJ1-1; 9 nucleotides line up with TRBD1. The CDR3 is 16 amino acids. From germline, CDR1 is WNHNN and CDR2 SYGVQD (reference sequence). Trimming cost V 6 bases and J 1 base; bases outside gene matches: 9. CDR3 sequence reads: CASRELDRGRNTEAFF. DNA of the CDR3: TGCGCCAGCAGAGAACTTGACAGGGGGAGGAACACTGAAGCTTTCTTT.

CDR3 amino acids: CASSTYRLGQKLGADTQYF. The CDR3 bases are TGTGCCAGCAGCACCTATCGACTCGGACAAAAACTCGGAGCAGATACGCAGTATTTT. The chain couples TRBV7-3 to TRBJ2-3; D possibly corresponds to TRBD1 (5 bases). Germline V CDR1 and CDR2: SGHTA, FQGTGA. The CDR3 loop spans 19 amino acids. V shed 5 bases and J shed 4 bases, with 28 bases lying between them.

The chain couples TRBV28 to TRBJ1-1; D unclear. The CDR3 is made up of 14 amino acids. Germline CDR1 reads MDHEN; CDR2 reads SYDVKM. The V end lost 2 bases, the J end lost 4 bases, and 11 bases lay between the germline ends. The CDR3 is CASSLGTWATEAFF. For the CDR3, the DNA is TGTGCCAGCAGTTTAGGAACTTGGGCCACTGAAGCTTTCTTT. Looking up the rest from reference TRBV28 and TRBJ1-1 gives the full variable domain: DVKVTQSSRYLVKRTGEKVFLECVQDMDHENMFWYRQDPGLGLRLIYFSYDVKMKEKGDIPEGYSVSREKKERFSLILESASTNQTSMYLCASSLGTWATEAFFGQGTRLTVV.

V usage is TRBV30 and J usage is TRBJ2-7, with TRBD2 matching 8 bases. Germline values: CDR1 GTSNPN, CDR2 SVGIG (reference sequence). The CDR3 is 20 amino acids. V dropped 3 bases and J dropped 5; count of bases not matched to a gene: 27. CDR3 in amino acids: CAWSPPGSVRFQREPNEQYF. The CDR3, as DNA: TGTGCCTGGAGCCCACCGGGAAGCGTAAGATTTCAGCGGGAGCCGAACGAGCAGTACTTC.

This chain joins TRBV24-1 and TRBJ1-6, with D unclear. The germline V and J ends were trimmed by 4 bases and 7 bases, with 13 bases remaining between them. CDR3 length equals 15 residues. Germline V gene lookup returns CDR1 KGHDR and CDR2 SFDVKD. The CDR3 DNA reads TGTGCCACCAGTGAGGTGGCCGGGTGGAATTCACCCCTCCACTTT. Protein: CATSEVAGWNSPLHF.

J is TRBJ2-1 and V is TRBV4-2, with D perhaps TRBD1 or TRBD2 (6 bases each). With 4 bases removed from V and 2 bases from J, the gap between germline ends came to 21 bases. Germline CDR1 is LGHNA and CDR2 is YNFKEQ. The CDR3 spans 18 residues. CDR3 nucleotides: TGTGCCAGCAGCCGGGGGCGCGCGGCGGGGTGGCCCTACAATGAGCAGTTCTTC. It encodes CASSRGRAAGWPYNEQFF.

The V and J genes are TRBV6-5 and TRBJ1-4; TRBD1 matches 10 bases. The V gene end was trimmed by 8 bases and the J gene end by 3 bases; junction bases not matched to a gene: 6. In germline, CDR1 is MNHEY, CDR2 SVGAGI. CDR3 length: 15 amino acids. CDR3 nucleotides: TGTGCCAGCGGGGGACAGGGGTTGTCTAATGAAAAACTGTTTTTT. Protein sequence: CASGGQGLSNEKLFF.

V and J are TRBV10-1 and TRBJ2-1; D uncertain. The CDR3 consists of 12 residues. Germline V gives CDR1 WNHNN, CDR2 SYGVQD (reference sequence). V was clipped by 4 bases and J by 6 bases, with 7 bases between them. The CDR3: CASSGDINEQFF. CDR3 coding DNA: TGCGCCAGCAGTGGTGACATCAATGAGCAGTTCTTC.

This rearrangement joins TRBV27 to TRBJ2-1, with 10 positions matching TRBD2. V dropped 2 bases and J dropped 7; count of bases not matched to a gene: 5. Per germline, CDR1 MNHEY and CDR2 SMNVEV (reference sequence). The CDR3 contains 15 residues. CDR3 DNA: TGTGCCAGCAGTTTAAAGCCTAGCGGGAGAAATGAGCAGTTCTTC. It encodes CASSLKPSGRNEQFF.

The rearrangement uses TRBV10-2 and TRBJ2-6; possible D gene TRBD2, 6 bases. The CDR3 is 15 amino acids. The V gene lost 5 bases and the J gene lost 0 bases, with 8 bases spanning the gap. The germline CDR1 and CDR2 sequences are WSHSY and SAAADI. CDR3 DNA: TGCGCCAGCAGTCCGCGGGACTCTGGGGCCAACGTCCTGACTTTC. It yields the protein CASSPRDSGANVLTF.

The chain's CDR3 is CASSLILAGANEQFF. CDR3 sequence (DNA): TGTGCCAGCAGCTTAATACTAGCGGGAGCGAATGAGCAGTTCTTC. V and J are TRBV7-8 and TRBJ2-1; TRBD2 agrees at 11 bases. This CDR3 spans 15 amino acids. V trimming: 2 bases; J trimming: 7 bases; junction bases outside the gene matches: 4. The V gene's germline CDR1 is SGHVS and CDR2 FQNEAQ.

This rearrangement joins TRBV5-1 to TRBJ2-7, with 11 bases matching TRBD2. Looked up from germline, CDR1 is SGHRS and CDR2 is YFSETQ. The J segment lost 1 base and the V segment lost 5 bases, leaving 5 bases of the junction unmatched. The length of the CDR3 is 15 residues. Here the CDR3 DNA reads TGCGCCAGCAGTGGGGGACTAGCGGCATCCTACGAGCAGTACTTC. It is translated as CASSGGLAASYEQYF.